What follows are 13 T cell receptor beta chains derived from one specimen sequenced in a study of cytomegalovirus exposure and HLA in healthy donors. Profiled with immunoSEQ multiplex PCR; TCRdb holds only in-frame clones, not every one. The sample has roughly 150,000 clones, approximately 87% seen once; the top ten hold 5.7%. Input material: PBMCs. These receptors came from a woman between 25 and 40 years old in good health and CMV-seronegative.

The V and J genes are TRBV5-1 and TRBJ2-5; maybe TRBD2 (5 bases). Trimming removed 1 base from V and 3 bases from J, with 13 bases in between. Germline CDR1 and CDR2: SGHRS and YFSETQ. This CDR3 comprises 15 residues. The CDR3 loop is CASSLSATTEETQYF. CDR3 bases: TGCGCCAGCAGCTTGTCTGCGACTACCGAAGAGACCCAGTACTTC.

The rearrangement uses TRBV19 and TRBJ1-5, with TRBD1 identical over 9 bases. The CDR3 has 16 residues. V was pared by 6 bases and J by 5 bases, with 11 bases of the junction left unmatched. CDR1 is LNHDA, CDR2 SQIVND, per germline (reference sequence). Written as DNA, the CDR3 is TGTGCCAGTAGAATAAGAGCGACAGGGGGGGATCAGCCCCAGCATTTT. It is translated as CASRIRATGGDQPQHF.

The chain employs TRBV7-2 and TRBJ1-2; 9 positions agree with TRBD1. CDR1 is SGHTA, CDR2 FQGNSA, per germline. With V trimmed by 4 bases and J by 6 bases, 9 bases remained unmatched. There are 15 residues in the CDR3. CDR3: CASSSSAGTGHGYTF. In DNA, the CDR3 is TGTGCCAGCAGCTCAAGTGCGGGGACAGGGCATGGCTACACCTTC.

This chain uses TRBV7-9 with TRBJ2-7, with no clear D. Germline CDR1 reads SEHNR; CDR2 reads FQNEAQ (reference sequence). V was cut by 6 bases and J by 3 bases, with 15 bases left in between. This CDR3 spans 14 amino acids. The CDR3 loop reads CASRPDGPYYEQYF. In DNA form, the CDR3 reads TGTGCCAGCAGACCCGACGGGCCCTACTACGAGCAGTACTTC.

V gene TRBV9 combines with J gene TRBJ2-3; TRBD2 matches at 10 bases. Germline CDR1 is SGDLS and CDR2 is YYNGEE. CDR3 length: 13 amino acids. Trimming took 4 bases from V and 10 from J; bases not matched to a gene: 6. CDR3 sequence (DNA): TGTGCCAGCAGCCCCCGACTAGCGGGCTCGCAGTATTTT. Its protein is CASSPRLAGSQYF.

The chain combines TRBV6-5 with TRBJ1-4; D gene unclear. With 2 bases removed from V and 0 bases from J, the gap between germline ends came to 7 bases. The CDR3 runs 15 residues. Per germline, CDR1 MNHEY and CDR2 SVGAGI. The CDR3: CASSYRATTNEKLFF. In DNA, the CDR3 is TGTGCCAGCAGTTACCGGGCGACAACTAATGAAAAACTGTTTTTT.

This clone was seen more than once but under ten times. The chain is built from TRBV2 and TRBJ2-6; TRBD2 is a possible D gene (6 bases). The germline V gene has CDR1 SNHLY and CDR2 FYNNEI. V gave up 4 bases and J gave up 0 bases, with 13 bases separating them. CDR3 size: 17 residues. The CDR3 reads CASSGRGSVSGANVLTF. The DNA for the CDR3 is TGTGCCAGCAGTGGGCGGGGCAGCGTCTCTGGGGCCAACGTCCTGACTTTC.

V is TRBV29-1 and J is TRBJ2-1; TRBD1 agrees at 7 bases. Germline values: CDR1 SQVTM, CDR2 ANQGSEA. V lost 3 bases to trimming and J lost 1 base; unmatched junction nucleotides: 3. This CDR3 region has 14 residues. The CDR3 sequence is CSVDRDRSYNEQFF. The CDR3 DNA reads as TGCAGCGTTGACCGGGACAGATCCTACAATGAGCAGTTCTTC.

The chain recombines TRBV13 with TRBJ2-7; 10 positions agree with TRBD2. Germline-derived CDR1 and CDR2 are PRHDT and FYEKMQ (reference sequence). The CDR3 sequence is 14 residues long. V lost 6 bases and J lost 2; bases outside the gene matches: 4. Here the CDR3 DNA reads TGTGCCAGCAGATCTAGCGGGGGAGCCTACGAGCAGTACTTC. Translated, it gives CASRSSGGAYEQYF.

The chain links TRBV27 to TRBJ2-7; TRBD2 aligns across 12 bases. The CDR3 has 15 amino acids. V trimming: 4 bases; J trimming: 10 bases; junction bases outside the gene matches: 11. CDR1 and CDR2 from the germline V gene are MNHEY and SMNVEV (reference sequence). This CDR3 is CASSYRLAGVRRQYF. DNA of the CDR3: TGTGCCAGCAGTTACCGACTAGCGGGAGTCCGGAGACAGTACTTC.

The chain combines TRBV28 with TRBJ1-5; 8 bases map to TRBD1. The V segment lost 2 bases and the J segment 4 bases; nucleotides outside the gene matches: 7. The CDR3 spans 16 residues. From germline, CDR1 is MDHEN and CDR2 SYDVKM. The CDR3 DNA reads as TGTGCCAGCAGTTTAAGGACAGGGTTTGGGAATCAGCCCCAGCATTTT. This codes for CASSLRTGFGNQPQHF.

This rearrangement joins TRBV30 to TRBJ2-3, with 7 nucleotides matching TRBD2. With 1 base clipped from V and 2 bases from J, the junction kept 9 bases outside the gene matches. The germline V gene encodes CDR1 GTSNPN and CDR2 SVGIG (reference sequence). The length of the CDR3 is 16 residues. CDR3 nucleotides: TGTGCCTGGAGTGGGGTGCGGGAGTCCCACACAGATACGCAGTATTTT. This sequence encodes CAWSGVRESHTDTQYF.

The rearrangement joins TRBV7-9 to TRBJ2-5, with TRBD2 matching 8 bases. The CDR3 totals 15 residues. From germline, CDR1 is SEHNR and CDR2 FQNEAQ (reference sequence). V lost 5 bases and J lost 6; bases outside the gene matches: 11. In nucleotides, the CDR3 is TGTGCCAGCAGCCCACGCAACCCGGGGGGGAAGACCCAGTACTTC. This gives the protein CASSPRNPGGKTQYF.